This T cell receptor (beta chain) was sequenced in a study of T cell repertoires in cytomegalovirus infection. Study-level information: Public TCR beta signatures were indicative of both CMV infection and a matching HLA type.

Germline V gene sequence: CDR1 DFQATT, CDR2 SNEGSKA (reference sequence). This CDR3 is 13 amino acids long. TCRdb called the reads again in MiXCR, with one record for every CDR3 protein. The sample has hundreds of thousands of distinct CDR3 sequences; roughly 30% are singletons. Regarding this clonotype: Its antigen is undetermined.

General observations from the study: In two of eight donors, the top clonotype was HLA-C-restricted CMV-specific. Carriage of CMV together with the relevant HLA was identifiable through cumulative public TCR beta family frequency.

This chain links TRBV20-1 with TRBJ2-1; D unresolved. The source of this sequence is a human donor in good health (CMV status not recorded). Some clones in this sample may be carry-over from other donors' samples. The specimen comprised cultured PBMCs, sampled from culture after CMV antigen stimulation. The CDR3 DNA sequence: TGCAGACGAGGTCGGCAGGCCCCGGATGAGCAGTTCTTC. It encodes CRRGRQAPDEQFF.